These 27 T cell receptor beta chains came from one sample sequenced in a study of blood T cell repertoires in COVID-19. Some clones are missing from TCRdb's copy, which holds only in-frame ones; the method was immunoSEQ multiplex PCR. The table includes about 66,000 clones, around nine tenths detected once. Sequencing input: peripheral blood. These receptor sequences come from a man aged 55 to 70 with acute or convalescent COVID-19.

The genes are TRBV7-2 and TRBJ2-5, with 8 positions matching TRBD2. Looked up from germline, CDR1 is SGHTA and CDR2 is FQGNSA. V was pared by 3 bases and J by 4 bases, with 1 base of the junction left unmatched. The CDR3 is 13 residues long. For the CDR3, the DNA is TGTGCCAGCAGCTTTAGCGGGACAGAGACCCAGTACTTC. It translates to CASSFSGTETQYF.

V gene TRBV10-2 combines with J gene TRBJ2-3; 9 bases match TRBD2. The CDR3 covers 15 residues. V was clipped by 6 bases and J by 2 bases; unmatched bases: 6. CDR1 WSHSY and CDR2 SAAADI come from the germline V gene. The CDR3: CASRERGAVTDTQYF. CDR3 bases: TGCGCCAGCAGGGAGCGGGGGGCCGTCACAGATACGCAGTATTTT.

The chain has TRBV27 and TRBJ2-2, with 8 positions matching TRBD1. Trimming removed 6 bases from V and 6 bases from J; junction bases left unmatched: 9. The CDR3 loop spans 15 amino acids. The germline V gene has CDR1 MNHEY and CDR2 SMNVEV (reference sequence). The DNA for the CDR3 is TGTGCCAGCAGCCGCGGACAGGGTCAGGCCGGGGAGCTGTTTTTT. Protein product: CASSRGQGQAGELFF.

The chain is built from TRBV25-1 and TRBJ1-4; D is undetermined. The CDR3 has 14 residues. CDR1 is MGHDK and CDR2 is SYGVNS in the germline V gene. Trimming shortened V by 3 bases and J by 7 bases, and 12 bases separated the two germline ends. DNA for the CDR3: TGTGCCAGCAGTGATTCCCGGGTGGGTGAAAAACTGTTTTTT. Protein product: CASSDSRVGEKLFF.

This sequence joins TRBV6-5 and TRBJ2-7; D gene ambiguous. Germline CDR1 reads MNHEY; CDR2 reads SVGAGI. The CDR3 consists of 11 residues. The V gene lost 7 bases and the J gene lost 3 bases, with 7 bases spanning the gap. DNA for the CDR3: TGTGCCAGCACAGAACGCTACGAGCAGTACTTC. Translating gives CASTERYEQYF.

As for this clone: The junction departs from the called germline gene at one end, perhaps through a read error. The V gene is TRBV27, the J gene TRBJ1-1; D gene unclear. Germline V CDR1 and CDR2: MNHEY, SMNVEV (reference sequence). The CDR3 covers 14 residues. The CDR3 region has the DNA TGTGCCAGCAGTCTATCACGAGACTACACTGAAGCTTTCTTT. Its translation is CASSLSRDYTEAFF.

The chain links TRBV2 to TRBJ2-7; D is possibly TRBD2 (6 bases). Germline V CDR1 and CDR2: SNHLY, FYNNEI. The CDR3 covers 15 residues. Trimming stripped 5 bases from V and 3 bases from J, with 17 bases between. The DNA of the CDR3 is TGTGCCAGCAGTTCTAACTGGAGGGTGGGCTACGAGCAGTACTTC. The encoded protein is CASSSNWRVGYEQYF.

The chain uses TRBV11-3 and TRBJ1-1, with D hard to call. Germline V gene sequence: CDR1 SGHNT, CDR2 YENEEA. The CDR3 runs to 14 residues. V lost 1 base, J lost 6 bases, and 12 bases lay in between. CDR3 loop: CASSLGASSAEAFF. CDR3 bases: TGTGCCAGCAGCTTAGGCGCATCCAGCGCTGAAGCTTTCTTT.

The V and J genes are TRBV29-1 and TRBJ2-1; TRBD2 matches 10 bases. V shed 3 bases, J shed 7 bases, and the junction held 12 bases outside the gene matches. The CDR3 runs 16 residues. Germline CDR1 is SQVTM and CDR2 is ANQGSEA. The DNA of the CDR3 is TGCAGCGTTGAGGGTCTAGCGGGGGCCTCAGTGAATGAGCAGTTCTTC. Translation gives CSVEGLAGASVNEQFF.

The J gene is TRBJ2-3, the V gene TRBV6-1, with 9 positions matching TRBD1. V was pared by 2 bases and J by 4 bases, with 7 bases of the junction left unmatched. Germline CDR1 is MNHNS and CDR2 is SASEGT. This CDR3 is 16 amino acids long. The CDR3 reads CASSEQGTGYADTQYF. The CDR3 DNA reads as TGTGCCAGCAGTGAACAAGGGACAGGGTATGCAGATACGCAGTATTTT.

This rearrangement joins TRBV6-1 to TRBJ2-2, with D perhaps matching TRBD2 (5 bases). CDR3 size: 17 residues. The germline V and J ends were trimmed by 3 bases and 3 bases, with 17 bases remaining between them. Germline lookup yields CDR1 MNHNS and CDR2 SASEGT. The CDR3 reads CASSERTGSVYTGELFF. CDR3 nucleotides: TGTGCCAGCAGTGAGAGAACGGGGTCGGTTTACACCGGGGAGCTGTTTTTT.

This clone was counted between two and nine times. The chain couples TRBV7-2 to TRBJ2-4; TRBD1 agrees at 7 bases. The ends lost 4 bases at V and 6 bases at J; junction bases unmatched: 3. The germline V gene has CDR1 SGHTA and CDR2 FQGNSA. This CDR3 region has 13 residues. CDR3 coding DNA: TGTGCCAGCAGCTCGGACAGGAGAAACATTCAGTACTTC. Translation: CASSSDRRNIQYF.

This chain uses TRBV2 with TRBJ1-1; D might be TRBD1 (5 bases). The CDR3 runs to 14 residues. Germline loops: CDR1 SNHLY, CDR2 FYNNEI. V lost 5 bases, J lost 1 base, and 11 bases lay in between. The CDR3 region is CASSRFDRNTEAFF. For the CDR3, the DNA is TGTGCCAGCAGTCGATTCGACAGGAACACTGAAGCTTTCTTT.

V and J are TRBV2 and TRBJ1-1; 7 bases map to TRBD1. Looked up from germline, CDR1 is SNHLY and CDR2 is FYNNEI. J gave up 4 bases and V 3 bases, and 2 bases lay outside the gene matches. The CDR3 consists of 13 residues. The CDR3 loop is CASSDRGFTEAFF. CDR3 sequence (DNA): TGTGCCAGCAGTGACAGGGGGTTCACTGAAGCTTTCTTT.

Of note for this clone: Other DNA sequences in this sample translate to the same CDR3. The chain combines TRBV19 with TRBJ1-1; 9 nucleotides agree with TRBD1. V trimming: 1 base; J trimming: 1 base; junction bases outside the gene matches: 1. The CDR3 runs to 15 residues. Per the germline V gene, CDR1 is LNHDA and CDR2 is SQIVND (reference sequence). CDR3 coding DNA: TGTGCCAGTAGTATAGTGGGACAGGGGAACACTGAAGCTTTCTTT. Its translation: CASSIVGQGNTEAFF.

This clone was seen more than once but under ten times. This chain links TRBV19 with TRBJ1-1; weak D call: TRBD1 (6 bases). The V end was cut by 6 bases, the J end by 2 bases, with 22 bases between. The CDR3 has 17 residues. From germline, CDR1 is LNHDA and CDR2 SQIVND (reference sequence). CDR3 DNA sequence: TGTGCCAGTAGCCGGGTAGGTGAAGGGGGTATCAACACTGAAGCTTTCTTT. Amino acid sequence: CASSRVGEGGINTEAFF.

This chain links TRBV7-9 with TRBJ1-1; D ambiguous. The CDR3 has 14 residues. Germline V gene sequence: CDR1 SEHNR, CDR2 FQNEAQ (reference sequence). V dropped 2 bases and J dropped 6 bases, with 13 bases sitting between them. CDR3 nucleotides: TGTGCCAGCAGCTTAAAATCGGCAGGTCCTGAAGCTTTCTTT. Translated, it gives CASSLKSAGPEAFF.

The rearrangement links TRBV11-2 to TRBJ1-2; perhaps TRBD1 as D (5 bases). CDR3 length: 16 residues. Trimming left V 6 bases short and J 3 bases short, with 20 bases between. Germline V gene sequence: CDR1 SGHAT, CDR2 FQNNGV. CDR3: CASRRAGLRIDYGYTF. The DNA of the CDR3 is TGTGCCAGCAGAAGAGCAGGGCTCCGGATAGACTATGGCTACACCTTC. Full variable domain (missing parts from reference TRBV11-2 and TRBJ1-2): EAGVAQSPRYKIIEKRQSVAFWCNPISGHATLYWYQQILGQGPKLLIQFQNNGVVDDSQLPKDRFSAERLKGVDSTLKIQPAKLEDSAVYLCASRRAGLRIDYGYTFGSGTRLTVV.

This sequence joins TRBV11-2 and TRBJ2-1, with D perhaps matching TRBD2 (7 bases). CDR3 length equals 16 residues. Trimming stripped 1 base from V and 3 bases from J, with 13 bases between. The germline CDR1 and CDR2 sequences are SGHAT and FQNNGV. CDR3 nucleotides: TGTGCCAGCAGCTTAGCGGGGGGCCCTTACTACAATGAGCAGTTCTTC. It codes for CASSLAGGPYYNEQFF. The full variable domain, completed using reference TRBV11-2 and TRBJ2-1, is EAGVAQSPRYKIIEKRQSVAFWCNPISGHATLYWYQQILGQGPKLLIQFQNNGVVDDSQLPKDRFSAERLKGVDSTLKIQPAKLEDSAVYLCASSLAGGPYYNEQFFGPGTRLTVL.

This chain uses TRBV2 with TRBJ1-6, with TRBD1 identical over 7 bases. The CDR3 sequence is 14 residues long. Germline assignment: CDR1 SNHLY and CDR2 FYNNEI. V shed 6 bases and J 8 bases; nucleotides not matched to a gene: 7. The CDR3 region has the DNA TGTGCCAGCAGCGTGGGGCAGGGGGATTCACCCCTCCACTTT. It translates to CASSVGQGDSPLHF.

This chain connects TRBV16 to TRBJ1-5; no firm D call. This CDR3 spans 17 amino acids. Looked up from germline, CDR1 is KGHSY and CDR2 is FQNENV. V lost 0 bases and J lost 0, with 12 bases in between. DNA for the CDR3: TGTGCCAGCAGCCAATCCCACGGTCGATATAGCAATCAGCCCCAGCATTTT. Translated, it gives CASSQSHGRYSNQPQHF.

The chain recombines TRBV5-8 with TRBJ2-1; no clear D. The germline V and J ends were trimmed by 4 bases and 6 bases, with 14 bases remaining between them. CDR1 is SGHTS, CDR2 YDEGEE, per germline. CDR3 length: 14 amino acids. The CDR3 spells CASSPIRSGNEQFF. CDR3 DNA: TGTGCCAGCAGCCCTATCCGATCAGGCAATGAGCAGTTCTTC.

The CDR3 bases are TGTGCCAGCAAGGCTCAGCTGGACGGGGGAACTGAAGCTTTCTTT. Translating it yields CASKAQLDGGTEAFF. This sequence joins TRBV6-5 and TRBJ1-1; maybe TRBD1 (5 bases). Germline loops: CDR1 MNHEY, CDR2 SVGAGI. The CDR3 covers 15 residues. Trimming took off 7 bases at V and 5 bases at J, with 20 bases between the two ends.

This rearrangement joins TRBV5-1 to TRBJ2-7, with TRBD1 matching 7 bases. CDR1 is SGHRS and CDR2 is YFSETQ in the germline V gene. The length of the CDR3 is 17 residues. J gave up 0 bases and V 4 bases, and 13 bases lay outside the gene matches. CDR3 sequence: CASSATPTGTSSYEQYF. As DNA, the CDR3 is TGCGCCAGCAGCGCAACCCCGACAGGGACCAGCTCCTACGAGCAGTACTTC. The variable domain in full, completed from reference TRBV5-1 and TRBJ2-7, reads KAGVTQTPRYLIKTRGQQVTLSCSPISGHRSVSWYQQTPGQGLQFLFEYFSETQRNKGNFPGRFSGRQFSNSRSEMNVSTLELGDSALYLCASSATPTGTSSYEQYFGPGTRLTVT.

The CDR3 reads CASSQLLTRAITEAFF. Here the CDR3 DNA reads TGCGCCAGCAGCCAACTCCTTACCAGGGCTATCACTGAAGCTTTCTTT. V usage is TRBV4-1 and J usage is TRBJ1-1; D possibly corresponds to TRBD1 (5 bases). Germline V lookup: CDR1 MGHRA, CDR2 YSYEKL. The ends were cut back, 2 bases at V and 4 bases at J, with 17 bases in the middle. The CDR3 length is 16 residues.

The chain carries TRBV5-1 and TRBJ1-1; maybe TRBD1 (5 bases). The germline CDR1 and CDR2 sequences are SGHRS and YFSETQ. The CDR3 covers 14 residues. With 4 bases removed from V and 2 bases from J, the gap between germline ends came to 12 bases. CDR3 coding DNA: TGCGCCAGCAGCCCTAGACAGAGTAACACTGAAGCTTTCTTT. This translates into CASSPRQSNTEAFF.

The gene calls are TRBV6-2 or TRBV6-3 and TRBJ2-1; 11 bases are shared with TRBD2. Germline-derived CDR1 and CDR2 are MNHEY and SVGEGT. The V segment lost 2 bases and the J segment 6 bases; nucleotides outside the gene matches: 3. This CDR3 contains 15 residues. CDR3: CASSYGLAGANEQFF. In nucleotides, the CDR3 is TGTGCCAGCAGTTACGGACTAGCGGGCGCCAATGAGCAGTTCTTC.